One and the same sample provided the 15 T cell receptor beta chains below, sequenced in a study of blood T cells in healthy people across ages. It was with a sample-barcoded 5' primer and a J-beta primer mix that a second PCR of about 6 to 12 cycles was run. TCRdb independently ran MiXCR on the 5' RACE reads; one entry per CDR3 protein. Here the sample spans roughly 800,000 distinct CDR3 sequences, approximately 25% being singletons. These data also formed part of another study, on T cells of mothers and their children.

Sequenced sample: blood. Every receptor here comes from a boy younger than 18 in good health.

This clonotype has a handful of counts. V usage is TRBV4-1 and J usage is TRBJ2-7; 7 nucleotides agree with TRBD2. Germline assignment: CDR1 MGHRA and CDR2 YSYEKL. Germline trimming cut 1 base from V and 6 bases from J; bases unmatched to any gene: 6. The CDR3 is 14 residues long. For the CDR3, the DNA is TGCGCCAGCAGCCAAGCTTTCGGGGGGAGCGAGCAGTACTTC. This encodes CASSQAFGGSEQYF.

The chain has TRBV12-5 and TRBJ2-6; tentative D call: TRBD2 (6 bases). In germline, CDR1 is LGHNT, CDR2 FRNRAP. V lost 6 bases to trimming and J lost 1 base, with 10 bases between them. The CDR3 runs to 15 residues. In nucleotides, the CDR3 is TGTGCTAGTGGGCCTGGAGGGTCTGGGGCCAACGTCCTGACTTTC. Translation: CASGPGGSGANVLTF.

This clonotype was detected only a few times. V is TRBV7-9 and J is TRBJ2-1, with 8 bases aligning to TRBD1. Germline lookup yields CDR1 SEHNR and CDR2 FQNEAQ (reference sequence). The CDR3 runs to 15 residues. V lost 9 bases and J lost 4; bases outside the gene matches: 11. CDR3 DNA sequence: TGTGCCAGAGCGGCGGGGACAGGTACTTACAATGAGCAGTTCTTC. Amino acids: CARAAGTGTYNEQFF.

The rearrangement joins TRBV28 to TRBJ2-5; a weak D match, TRBD2 (7 bases). With the DNA end fitting TRBJ2-1 better, the J assignment may be wrong. The CDR3 runs 17 residues. Germline assignment: CDR1 MDHEN and CDR2 SYDVKM. In nucleotides, the CDR3 is TGTGCCAGCAGGCCAAGCCCAACGTTTCCTGGGGGGGCAGAGCAGTTCTTC. Protein sequence: CASRPSPTFPGGAEQFF.

The V and J genes are TRBV29-1 and TRBJ2-5; possibly TRBD2 for D (5 bases). Trimming took 0 bases from V and 2 from J, leaving 13 bases between them. Germline V gives CDR1 SQVTM, CDR2 ANQGSEA. CDR3 length equals 15 residues. The CDR3 sequence is CSVEDPKEEQETQYF. The CDR3 DNA reads as TGCAGCGTTGAAGATCCGAAGGAGGAGCAAGAGACCCAGTACTTC.

This clonotype was seen a few times. One end of the junction does not line up with germline, which may come from a read error. This rearrangement joins TRBV3-1 to TRBJ2-7; D is possibly TRBD1 (6 bases). CDR3 length: 13 amino acids. Germline V gene data show CDR1 as LGHDT and CDR2 as YNNKEL (reference sequence). The CDR3 DNA reads TGTGCCGGCAGCCAAGTCCGCAGGGGCGAGCAGTACTTC. Amino acids: CAGSQVRRGEQYF.

J is TRBJ2-3 and V is TRBV24-1; 12 bases map to TRBD2. Germline CDR1 KGHDR, CDR2 SFDVKD. This CDR3 has 17 residues. The V segment lost 2 bases and the J segment 0 bases; nucleotides outside the gene matches: 2. In nucleotides, the CDR3 is TGTGCCACCAGTGATTGGGGACTAGCGGGTAGCACAGATACGCAGTATTTT. Amino acids: CATSDWGLAGSTDTQYF.

V gene TRBV12-3 or TRBV12-4 combines with J gene TRBJ2-5, with 11 bases fitting TRBD2. The end of the DNA aligns better with TRBJ2-7, so the J call may be wrong. This CDR3 spans 18 amino acids. As DNA, the CDR3 is TGTGCCAGCGGGGGAGAGGGACTAGCGGTTCCAAACGTCTACGAGCAGTACTTC. Amino acids: CASGGEGLAVPNVYEQYF.

This clonotype was detected a few times. This chain uses TRBV20-1 with TRBJ2-1; D tentatively reads TRBD1 or TRBD2 (5 bases each). The CDR3 consists of 13 residues. CDR1 and CDR2 from the germline V gene are DFQATT and SNEGSKA (reference sequence). V lost 7 bases to trimming and J lost 7 bases, with 17 bases between them. CDR3 sequence (DNA): TGCAGTGTCCGGGGCGCGGTACCTAATGAGCAGTTCTTC. Protein: CSVRGAVPNEQFF.

The rearrangement uses TRBV6-5 and TRBJ2-7; TRBD1 or TRBD2 may be the D gene (5 bases each). Trimming left V 6 bases short and J 2 bases short, with 14 bases between. The CDR3 has 14 residues. CDR1 and CDR2 (germline): MNHEY, SVGAGI. CDR3: CASRPRWGTYEQYF. In DNA form, the CDR3 reads TGTGCCAGCAGACCGCGTTGGGGGACCTACGAGCAGTACTTC.

This clonotype was seen only a few times. This rearrangement joins TRBV6-5 to TRBJ1-2; TRBD1 matches 8 bases. Unmatched junction bases numbered 8, after V lost 0 bases and J lost 2 bases. The CDR3 consists of 17 residues. CDR1 is MNHEY and CDR2 is SVGAGI in the germline V gene. In DNA, the CDR3 is TGTGCCAGCAGTTACTCCCCCGGGACAGGAAAGAACTATGGCTACACCTTC. This encodes CASSYSPGTGKNYGYTF.

This clonotype was observed a few times. V and J are TRBV3-1 and TRBJ2-3, with TRBD2 as a possible D gene (6 bases). The CDR3 totals 16 residues. Between the trimmed V and J ends, which lost 6 bases and 2 bases, there was a span of 18 bases. Germline V gene data show CDR1 as LGHDT and CDR2 as YNNKEL (reference sequence). In DNA, the CDR3 is TGTGCCAGCAGTCCGATTTCGGGACTCCCCACAGATACGCAGTATTTT. It translates to CASSPISGLPTDTQYF.

The V call is TRBV12-3 or TRBV12-4, the J call TRBJ2-5; D not resolved. The CDR3 runs 13 residues. The V and J ends lost 7 bases and 5 bases respectively, with 14 bases between them. The CDR3 region is CASTRPDWETQYF. CDR3 sequence (DNA): TGTGCCAGCACCCGGCCCGACTGGGAGACCCAGTACTTC.

This clonotype was seen repeatedly, ten times or more. The genes are TRBV29-1 and TRBJ2-6; TRBD2 is a possible D gene (5 bases). The CDR3 runs 16 residues. Trimming removed 2 bases at V and 0 bases at J, with 11 bases between. CDR1 and CDR2 from the germline V gene are SQVTM and ANQGSEA. In DNA form, the CDR3 reads TGCAGCGTTGAATGGCTAGCCTTCTCTGGGGCCAACGTCCTGACTTTC. Translating it yields CSVEWLAFSGANVLTF. Full variable domain (outside the CDR3, taken from reference TRBV29-1 and TRBJ2-6): SAVISQKPSRDICQRGTSLTIQCQVDSQVTMMFWYRQQPGQSLTLIATANQGSEATYESGFVIDKFPISRPNLTFSTLTVSNMSPEDSSIYLCSVEWLAFSGANVLTFGAGSRLTVL.

The V call is TRBV28, the J call TRBJ2-7; tentatively, D is TRBD2 (6 bases). The CDR3 has 13 amino acids. The V and J ends lost 6 bases and 4 bases respectively, with 13 bases between them. Germline-derived CDR1 and CDR2 are MDHEN and SYDVKM. CDR3 amino acids: CASRNTGVYEQYF. CDR3 coding DNA: TGTGCCAGCAGGAATACGGGGGTTTACGAGCAGTACTTC.